The 24 T cell receptor beta chains given below trace back to one sample, sequenced in a study of T cell repertoires in cytomegalovirus infection. TCRdb itself ran the reads through MiXCR, one entry per CDR3 protein. The data show 250,000 to 300,000 distinct CDR3 sequences, under 25% seen once. Their target antigens are unknown. The sample in question was cultured PBMCs, obtained from culture after CMV antigen stimulation. The receptors stem from a human donor in good health (CMV status not recorded). Some clones in this sample may be carry-over from other donors' samples.

The rearrangement links TRBV7-9 to TRBJ2-1, with a weak D call TRBD2 (6 bases). The CDR3 consists of 15 residues. V lost 1 base, J lost 4 bases, and 11 bases lay in between. Germline V gene lookup returns CDR1 SEHNR and CDR2 FQNEAQ (reference sequence). Written as DNA, the CDR3 is TGTGCCAGCAGCTTAGGTGGGACTGTTTACAATGAGCAGTTCTTC. It yields the protein CASSLGGTVYNEQFF.

This clonotype has only a few counts. J is TRBJ1-5 and V is TRBV6-2 or TRBV6-3, with D unresolved. V lost 6 bases, J lost 10 bases, and 16 bases lay in between. Germline V lookup: CDR1 MNHEY, CDR2 SVGEGT. This CDR3 contains 13 residues. For the CDR3, the DNA is TGTGCCAGCAGCTTTGGGGAGGCCATTCCCCAGCATTTT. It specifies CASSFGEAIPQHF.

This chain links TRBV11-2 with TRBJ2-1; 13 bases agree with TRBD2. This CDR3 is 16 amino acids long. Germline V CDR1 and CDR2: SGHAT, FQNNGV. Trimming removed 0 bases from V and 15 bases from J; junction bases left unmatched: 11. The CDR3 protein is CASSLDIGTSGIGGFF. The CDR3 region has the DNA TGTGCCAGCAGCTTAGATATCGGGACTAGCGGGATAGGCGGGTTCTTC.

CDR3 region: CATGPEDSSTDTQYF. Written as DNA, the CDR3 is TGTGCCACGGGACCAGAGGATTCTAGCACAGATACGCAGTATTTT. The chain recombines TRBV6-5 with TRBJ2-3, with D perhaps given as TRBD1 or TRBD2 (5 bases each). CDR1 and CDR2 (germline): MNHEY, SVGAGI. The CDR3 extends over 15 amino acids. V was pared by 10 bases and J by 0 bases, with 17 bases between.

CDR3 sequence (DNA): TGTGCCAGCAGCCTTCTCGACAGGGCTGGGGGATTGAACACTGAAGCTTTCTTT. Amino acid sequence: CASSLLDRAGGLNTEAFF. The chain combines TRBV11-1 with TRBJ1-1; 7 nucleotides line up with TRBD1. Germline CDR1 SGHAT, CDR2 FQDESV (reference sequence). The junction had 15 bases not matched to a gene; V was cut back by 5 bases and J by 0 bases. This CDR3 contains 18 residues. The variable domain in full, with the rest retrieved from reference TRBV11-1 and TRBJ1-1, is EAEVAQSPRYKITEKSQAVAFWCDPISGHATLYWYRQILGQGPELLVQFQDESVVDDSQLPKDRFSAERLKGVDSTLKIQPAELGDSAMYLCASSLLDRAGGLNTEAFFGQGTRLTVV.

The chain combines TRBV28 with TRBJ1-1; 7 nucleotides line up with TRBD1. This CDR3 comprises 14 residues. With 9 bases clipped from V and 1 base from J, the junction kept 8 bases outside the gene matches. Germline CDR1 and CDR2: MDHEN and SYDVKM. DNA of the CDR3: TGTGCCAGTACCACGGGGACAGAGAACACTGAAGCTTTCTTT. Amino acid sequence: CASTTGTENTEAFF.

This clonotype has just a few counts. This sequence joins TRBV28 and TRBJ1-5; D not resolved. CDR1 and CDR2 (germline): MDHEN, SYDVKM. The CDR3 spans 13 residues. V was trimmed by 8 bases and J by 2 bases, leaving 10 bases between them. This CDR3 is CASGMEGNQPQHF. The CDR3 DNA is TGTGCCAGCGGGATGGAGGGCAATCAGCCCCAGCATTTT.

The gene calls are TRBV7-2 and TRBJ1-2; TRBD1 agrees at 9 bases. The CDR3 is 14 amino acids. The V and J ends lost 4 bases and 7 bases, in that order; junction bases with no gene match: 7. CDR1 is SGHTA and CDR2 is FQGNSA in the germline V gene. This CDR3 reads CASSSLPTGGGYTF. The CDR3, as DNA: TGTGCCAGCAGCTCCCTCCCGACAGGGGGTGGCTACACCTTC. The full variable domain, rest sourced from reference TRBV7-2 and TRBJ1-2, is GAGVSQSPSNKVTEKGKDVELRCDPISGHTALYWYRQSLGQGLEFLIYFQGNSAPDKSGLPSDRFSAERTGGSVSTLTIQRTQQEDSAVYLCASSSLPTGGGYTFGSGTRLTVV.

This clonotype was seen a few times. The J gene is TRBJ2-2, the V gene TRBV19, with D perhaps assigned TRBD1 or TRBD2 (5 bases each). The CDR3 extends over 16 amino acids. Germline CDR1 LNHDA, CDR2 SQIVND (reference sequence). V lost 6 bases, J lost 7 bases, and 21 bases lay in between. CDR3 region: CASSAGATFLSGELFF. The CDR3 region has the DNA TGTGCCAGTAGCGCCGGGGCTACCTTCTTGAGCGGGGAGCTGTTTTTT.

This clonotype was observed at least ten times. The chain couples TRBV7-2 to TRBJ2-2; D not resolved. The CDR3 is made up of 13 amino acids. The V gene lost 5 bases and the J gene lost 4 bases, with 8 bases spanning the gap. Germline lookup yields CDR1 SGHTA and CDR2 FQGNSA. CDR3 in DNA: TGTGCCAGCAGCCTTTTTGGCACCGGGGAGCTGTTTTTT. Its translation is CASSLFGTGELFF.

The chain is built from TRBV24-1 and TRBJ2-5, with D unresolved. This CDR3 has 15 amino acids. V lost 1 base and J 2 bases, leaving 10 bases between the germline ends. CDR1 and CDR2 (germline): KGHDR, SFDVKD. The CDR3 spells CATSDLDGFQETQYF. CDR3 DNA: TGTGCCACCAGTGATTTAGATGGGTTTCAAGAGACCCAGTACTTC.

The J gene is TRBJ1-2, the V gene TRBV29-1; D is undetermined. Per germline, CDR1 SQVTM and CDR2 ANQGSEA. V shed 0 bases and J shed 3 bases, with 8 bases lying between them. The length of the CDR3 is 13 residues. The CDR3 DNA reads as TGCAGCGTTGAAGAGGGTTTAGACTATGGCTACACCTTC. Translating it yields CSVEEGLDYGYTF.

The rearrangement joins TRBV29-1 to TRBJ1-2; no firm D call. The V end lost 3 bases, the J end lost 6 bases, and 11 bases lay between the germline ends. The CDR3 covers 12 residues. The germline gives CDR1 SQVTM, CDR2 ANQGSEA. CDR3 sequence reads: CSVDRAEDGYTF. The CDR3 nucleotides are TGCAGCGTTGATAGGGCGGAGGATGGCTACACCTTC.

The chain recombines TRBV19 with TRBJ2-3; perhaps TRBD2 as D (6 bases). Between the trimmed V and J ends, which lost 11 bases and 0 bases, there was a span of 12 bases. The germline V gene has CDR1 LNHDA and CDR2 SQIVND (reference sequence). This CDR3 region has 13 residues. The CDR3 DNA is TGTGCCGCTGCTGGGACTAGCACAGATACGCAGTATTTT. It translates to CAAAGTSTDTQYF. The complete variable domain, with remaining parts taken from reference TRBV19 and TRBJ2-3, reads DGGITQSPKYLFRKEGQNVTLSCEQNLNHDAMYWYRQDPGQGLRLIYYSQIVNDFQKGDIAEGYSVSREKKESFPLTVTSAQKNPTAFYLCAAAGTSTDTQYFGPGTRLTVL.

The genes are TRBV20-1 and TRBJ2-3; 8 positions match TRBD2. The CDR3 runs to 15 residues. Trimming removed 1 base from V and 6 bases from J; junction bases left unmatched: 9. Germline V gene sequence: CDR1 DFQATT, CDR2 SNEGSKA (reference sequence). CDR3 DNA sequence: TGCAGTGCTAGAGTAGCGGCGGGAGGAACGGATACGCAGTATTTT. Amino acid sequence: CSARVAAGGTDTQYF.

The table lists this clonotype with a few counts. The junction does not match germline at one end; this may be a read error. The chain recombines TRBV7-6 with TRBJ2-1; D might be TRBD2 (6 bases). The CDR3 sequence is 15 residues long. Germline V CDR1 and CDR2: SGHVS, FNYEAQ. The CDR3 coding sequence is TGTGCTAGCAGCCGGATTAGCGGAGACAACAATGAGCAGTTCTTC. Translated, it gives CASSRISGDNNEQFF.

Only a few counts were recorded for this clonotype. This chain uses TRBV29-1 with TRBJ2-7; D possibly matches TRBD1 or TRBD2 (5 bases each). Looked up from germline, CDR1 is SQVTM and CDR2 is ANQGSEA. Trimming stripped 3 bases from V and 2 bases from J, with 11 bases between. CDR3 length: 13 residues. Written as DNA, the CDR3 is TGCAGCGTTGAGGGACGTAACACCTACGAGCAGTACTTC. Translated: CSVEGRNTYEQYF.

The chain links TRBV2 to TRBJ2-2; TRBD2 matches at 10 bases. After removal of 2 bases from V and 7 bases from J, the junction contained 13 bases not matched to a gene. The CDR3 totals 18 residues. Germline-derived CDR1 and CDR2 are SNHLY and FYNNEI. CDR3 sequence: CASSERRTSGTGIGELFF. In nucleotides, the CDR3 is TGTGCCAGCAGTGAAAGGCGCACTAGCGGGACCGGCATCGGGGAGCTGTTTTTT.

This clonotype has more than one count but fewer than ten. V usage is TRBV10-3 and J usage is TRBJ2-7, with 7 bases fitting TRBD1. Losses at the gene ends were 0 bases for V and 12 bases for J; bases not matched to a gene: 5. The germline V gene encodes CDR1 ENHRY and CDR2 SYGVKD. This CDR3 is 12 amino acids long. The DNA for the CDR3 is TGTGCCATCAGTGAGTCAGGAACAGGGGCGTACGTC. Translating it yields CAISESGTGAYV.

Many counts were recorded for this clonotype. The chain combines TRBV7-2 with TRBJ1-2, with D possibly TRBD1 on 6 matching bases. Germline V gene lookup returns CDR1 SGHTA and CDR2 FQGNSA. The CDR3 runs to 14 residues. V shed 5 bases and J shed 4 bases, with 14 bases lying between them. CDR3 residues: CASSPRQALYGYTF. The CDR3 bases are TGTGCCAGCAGCCCACGACAGGCCCTCTATGGCTACACCTTC.

In this sample, this clonotype turned up many times. The V and J genes are TRBV6-1 and TRBJ1-4, with 7 bases that match TRBD1. This CDR3 is 16 amino acids long. After removal of 6 bases from V and 5 bases from J, the junction contained 12 bases not matched to a gene. Per germline, CDR1 MNHNS and CDR2 SASEGT. The CDR3, as DNA: TGTGCCAGCAGCCGAGGACAGGCGGCTACAAATGAAAAACTGTTTTTT. It yields the protein CASSRGQAATNEKLFF.

V usage is TRBV19 and J usage is TRBJ2-1; 8 bases are a match to TRBD1. The V gene end was trimmed by 3 bases and the J gene end by 7 bases; junction bases not matched to a gene: 5. Germline lookup yields CDR1 LNHDA and CDR2 SQIVND (reference sequence). This CDR3 region has 14 residues. The CDR3 region is CASSILDRENEQFF. The DNA for the CDR3 is TGTGCCAGTAGTATTTTGGACAGGGAAAATGAGCAGTTCTTC.

The chain is built from TRBV6-5 and TRBJ2-3; D is undetermined. The CDR3 length is 14 residues. V was trimmed by 5 bases and J by 0 bases, leaving 9 bases between them. CDR1 and CDR2 from the germline V gene are MNHEY and SVGAGI. CDR3 DNA: TGTGCCAGCAGTCTATTTCTCAGCACAGATACGCAGTATTTT. Encoded protein: CASSLFLSTDTQYF.

The chain carries TRBV28 and TRBJ2-1; D remains unclear. The CDR3 sequence is 12 residues long. CDR1 MDHEN and CDR2 SYDVKM come from the germline V gene. Trimming took 3 bases from V and 10 from J, leaving 10 bases between them. Here the CDR3 DNA reads TGTGCCAGCAGTTTGTCGCTCGAGGAGCAGTTCTTC. Protein sequence: CASSLSLEEQFF.